These 27 T cell receptor beta chains originate from one sample sequenced in a study of cytomegalovirus exposure and HLA in healthy donors. In the PCR, 60 Vbeta and 13 Jbeta primers were used. Measured with immunoSEQ multiplex PCR; TCRdb has only the in-frame clones, and not every one. Here the sample spans about 150,000 clones, over 80% being singletons. Sequences were obtained from PBMCs. The source is a male donor in good health and CMV-seropositive.

The chain links TRBV5-1 to TRBJ1-1; 8 bases line up with TRBD1. Germline assignment: CDR1 SGHRS and CDR2 YFSETQ. Unmatched junction bases numbered 17, after V lost 3 bases and J lost 4 bases. This CDR3 region has 18 residues. The DNA of the CDR3 is TGCGCCAGCAGCTCCACCCAGAACTCAGACAGGGGTGCCACTGAAGCTTTCTTT. Translation gives CASSSTQNSDRGATEAFF.

The V and J genes are TRBV7-9 and TRBJ1-1; 8 bases match TRBD1. V was pared by 1 base and J by 5 bases, with 3 bases of the junction left unmatched. Germline values: CDR1 SEHNR, CDR2 FQNEAQ (reference sequence). The CDR3 runs 14 residues. CDR3 protein: CASSLGTGWTEAFF. The DNA of the CDR3 is TGTGCCAGCAGCTTAGGGACAGGGTGGACTGAAGCTTTCTTT.

CDR3 sequence: CASSSQPASGSSYEQYF. The CDR3 nucleotides are TGCGCCAGCAGCTCCCAGCCAGCTAGCGGGAGCTCCTACGAGCAGTACTTC. This chain uses TRBV5-1 with TRBJ2-7, with TRBD2 matching over 10 bases. With 3 bases clipped from V and 0 bases from J, the junction kept 9 bases outside the gene matches. This CDR3 region has 17 residues. Germline V gene lookup returns CDR1 SGHRS and CDR2 YFSETQ.

This rearrangement joins TRBV9 to TRBJ2-3; 7 bases are shared with TRBD1. This CDR3 spans 14 amino acids. Germline V gene lookup returns CDR1 SGDLS and CDR2 YYNGEE. The V gene end was trimmed by 3 bases and the J gene end by 4 bases; junction bases not matched to a gene: 5. The CDR3 region is CASSEADRPDTQYF. The CDR3 nucleotides are TGTGCCAGCAGCGAAGCGGACAGGCCAGATACGCAGTATTTT.

The CDR3 loop is CASSQARDRRYEQYF. The CDR3 bases are TGTGCCAGCAGCCAAGCCCGGGACAGGCGGTACGAGCAGTACTTC. The V and J genes are TRBV14 and TRBJ2-7; 8 bases align to TRBD1. Germline CDR1 reads SGHDN; CDR2 reads FVKESK. V lost 1 base to trimming and J lost 4 bases; unmatched junction nucleotides: 6. The CDR3 sequence is 15 residues long.

This clone was counted a few times. The CDR3 DNA is TGTGCCAGCAGCTTGGGGGGACTGGCGAACACTGAAGCTTTCTTT. Translating it yields CASSLGGLANTEAFF. The gene calls are TRBV5-4 and TRBJ1-1, with a tentative D call TRBD1 (5 bases). V dropped 0 bases and J dropped 1 base, with 10 bases sitting between them. The CDR3 is 15 amino acids. Germline V CDR1 and CDR2: SGHNT, YYREEE (reference sequence).

This clone came up a few times. This chain connects TRBV28 to TRBJ2-5; 7 nucleotides match TRBD1. Looked up from germline, CDR1 is MDHEN and CDR2 is SYDVKM. The CDR3 totals 15 residues. The junction had 12 bases not matched to a gene; V was cut back by 6 bases and J by 5 bases. The DNA of the CDR3 is TGTGCCAGCAGCACCCAATTGACAGGGAAGGAGACCCAGTACTTC. This gives the protein CASSTQLTGKETQYF.

This clone was counted only a few times. The chain employs TRBV10-3 and TRBJ2-1; D gene unclear. The V and J ends lost 11 bases and 0 bases respectively, with 11 bases between them. Germline V CDR1 and CDR2: ENHRY, SYGVKD. This CDR3 is built from 13 residues. The CDR3 loop reads CAVRNRSYNEQFF. The CDR3, as DNA: TGTGCCGTGAGAAATCGCTCCTACAATGAGCAGTTCTTC.

This clone was seen only a few times. CDR3: CAIRLTSGSYEQYF. Here the CDR3 DNA reads TGTGCCATCAGACTGACTAGCGGGAGCTACGAGCAGTACTTC. The chain couples TRBV10-3 to TRBJ2-7, with 12 bases that match TRBD2. Unmatched junction bases numbered 3, after V lost 6 bases and J lost 3 bases. CDR1 ENHRY and CDR2 SYGVKD come from the germline V gene. The CDR3 sequence is 14 residues long.

The rearrangement links TRBV29-1 to TRBJ2-4, with 11 bases that match TRBD2. CDR3 length equals 15 residues. Trimming at V came to 6 bases and at J to 1 base, leaving 5 bases not matched to a gene. Looked up from germline, CDR1 is SQVTM and CDR2 is ANQGSEA. This chain's CDR3 is CSVVLAGVAKNIQYF. In DNA form, the CDR3 reads TGCAGCGTCGTACTAGCGGGAGTTGCCAAAAACATTCAGTACTTC.

The chain recombines TRBV30 with TRBJ2-3; 8 bases align to TRBD1. From germline, CDR1 is GTSNPN and CDR2 SVGIG (reference sequence). Trimming cost V 8 bases and J 0 bases; bases outside gene matches: 7. The CDR3 runs to 14 residues. CDR3 sequence (DNA): TGTGCCGGGACAGGCGATTCTAGCACAGATACGCAGTATTTT. Its protein is CAGTGDSSTDTQYF.

V and J are TRBV4-3 and TRBJ1-5, with D tentatively TRBD1 (6 bases). The CDR3 loop spans 21 amino acids. Germline CDR1 LGHNA, CDR2 YSLEER. Trimming pared 0 bases from V and 0 bases from J, leaving 24 bases between. The CDR3 sequence is CASSQDLLRSPGHSSNQPQHF. Here the CDR3 DNA reads TGCGCCAGCAGCCAAGATCTACTCAGGTCTCCGGGACACAGTAGCAATCAGCCCCAGCATTTT.

The chain combines TRBV6-5 with TRBJ1-6, with D hard to call. This CDR3 is built from 15 residues. The V gene's germline CDR1 is MNHEY and CDR2 SVGAGI. Trimming removed 2 bases from V and 8 bases from J, with 13 bases in between. CDR3 in DNA: TGTGCCAGCAGTTACGGCCGGTGGCAGGATTCACCCCTCCACTTT. This codes for CASSYGRWQDSPLHF.

Notes on this clone: One end of the junction is discordant with germline, which a read error may explain. The chain combines TRBV18 with TRBJ1-1, with D unclear. This CDR3 spans 13 amino acids. Per germline, CDR1 KGHSH and CDR2 LQKENI. CDR3 sequence reads: CASLPVGGTEAFF. Written as DNA, the CDR3 is TGTGCCAGCTTACCAGTCGGTGGCACTGAAGCTTTCTTT.

V is TRBV28 and J is TRBJ2-6; tentative D call: TRBD1 (5 bases). V lost 5 bases and J 0 bases, leaving 8 bases between the germline ends. In germline, CDR1 is MDHEN, CDR2 SYDVKM. The length of the CDR3 is 15 residues. The CDR3 region has the DNA TGTGCCAGCAGTCCGGACAACTCTGGGGCCAACGTCCTGACTTTC. Translating it yields CASSPDNSGANVLTF.

V gene TRBV30 combines with J gene TRBJ1-4; perhaps TRBD1 as D (5 bases). With 4 bases removed from V and 5 bases from J, the gap between germline ends came to 14 bases. Looked up from germline, CDR1 is GTSNPN and CDR2 is SVGIG (reference sequence). The CDR3 covers 14 residues. CDR3 protein: CAWNRQPRNEKLFF. The CDR3, as DNA: TGTGCCTGGAATAGACAGCCAAGAAATGAAAAACTGTTTTTT.

This clone was picked up one time. V is TRBV9 and J is TRBJ2-1, with 8 nucleotides matching TRBD2. Germline-derived CDR1 and CDR2 are SGDLS and YYNGEE. The CDR3 sequence is 17 residues long. After removal of 0 bases from V and 12 bases from J, the junction contained 17 bases not matched to a gene. This chain's CDR3 is CASSVGLGLAGPLGQFF. CDR3 coding DNA: TGTGCCAGCAGCGTAGGATTAGGGCTAGCGGGCCCACTAGGGCAGTTCTTC.

The rearrangement uses TRBV7-2 and TRBJ1-4; D is unresolved. The germline V and J ends were trimmed by 2 bases and 7 bases, with 14 bases remaining between them. This CDR3 is 15 amino acids long. The germline gives CDR1 SGHTA, CDR2 FQGNSA. Here the CDR3 DNA reads TGTGCCAGCAGCTTAACCGGGAAGGTCGGTGAAAAACTGTTTTTT. Its protein product is CASSLTGKVGEKLFF. Full variable domain (rest looked up from reference TRBV7-2 and TRBJ1-4): GAGVSQSPSNKVTEKGKDVELRCDPISGHTALYWYRQSLGQGLEFLIYFQGNSAPDKSGLPSDRFSAERTGGSVSTLTIQRTQQEDSAVYLCASSLTGKVGEKLFFGSGTQLSVL.

The chain joins TRBV6-5 to TRBJ2-7; TRBD1 matches at 8 bases. The CDR3 loop spans 15 amino acids. In germline, CDR1 is MNHEY, CDR2 SVGAGI. V lost 4 bases to trimming and J lost 2 bases; unmatched junction nucleotides: 7. CDR3 protein: CASSWQGAGTYEQYF. The DNA for the CDR3 is TGTGCCAGCAGTTGGCAGGGGGCAGGTACCTACGAGCAGTACTTC.

This chain connects TRBV28 to TRBJ2-1; the match to TRBD2 covers 9 bases. Germline V lookup: CDR1 MDHEN, CDR2 SYDVKM. V was pared by 3 bases and J by 9 bases, with 6 bases of the junction left unmatched. This CDR3 contains 14 residues. CDR3 bases: TGTGCCAGCAGTTTGGCGCTAGCGGGAAGTGAGCAGTTCTTC. Its translation: CASSLALAGSEQFF.

This clone was counted a few times. CDR3 DNA: TGTGCCAGCAGTGACCCCCGGGGTGGGGGGAGGGCTTTCTTT. This codes for CASSDPRGGGRAFF. The chain is built from TRBV2 and TRBJ1-1, with D maybe TRBD1 (5 bases). CDR1 and CDR2 (germline): SNHLY, FYNNEI. The V end lost 3 bases, the J end lost 11 bases, and 19 bases lay between the germline ends. This CDR3 region has 14 residues.

The CDR3 is CASSVSHETQYF. The CDR3 DNA follows: TGTGCCAGCAGCGTCTCACACGAGACCCAGTACTTC. The chain links TRBV14 to TRBJ2-5; no reliable D call. CDR3 length: 12 amino acids. V was pared by 5 bases and J by 5 bases, with 9 bases between. Germline CDR1 and CDR2: SGHDN and FVKESK.

This clone was picked up a small number of times. The V call is TRBV5-1, the J call TRBJ1-1, with 9 bases that match TRBD1. The V and J ends lost 0 bases and 1 base, in that order; junction bases with no gene match: 1. The V gene's germline CDR1 is SGHRS and CDR2 YFSETQ. This CDR3 comprises 15 residues. This chain's CDR3 is CASSLVGQGNTEAFF. The CDR3 nucleotides read TGCGCCAGCAGCTTGGTGGGACAGGGGAACACTGAAGCTTTCTTT.

The rearrangement uses TRBV9 and TRBJ2-2; D possibly corresponds to TRBD1 (6 bases). Deletions cut 7 bases from V and 3 bases from J, with 19 bases between. The CDR3 is made up of 16 amino acids. The germline gives CDR1 SGDLS, CDR2 YYNGEE. CDR3 coding DNA: TGTGCCAGCTCCAAGGGGGTAACTCCGGACACCGGGGAGCTGTTTTTT. Translation gives CASSKGVTPDTGELFF.

The gene calls are TRBV7-2 and TRBJ1-1, with 9 bases aligning to TRBD1. The CDR3 is made up of 15 amino acids. The junction had 6 bases not matched to a gene; V was cut back by 2 bases and J by 5 bases. Germline lookup yields CDR1 SGHTA and CDR2 FQGNSA. The CDR3 sequence: CASSLTTGGGTEAFF. The CDR3 DNA is TGTGCCAGCAGCTTAACGACAGGGGGAGGGACTGAAGCTTTCTTT.

This clone was recorded a few times. The chain carries TRBV9 and TRBJ2-5; D possibly corresponds to TRBD2 (5 bases). The germline gives CDR1 SGDLS, CDR2 YYNGEE. Trimming pared 3 bases from V and 5 bases from J, leaving 14 bases between. CDR3 length equals 14 residues. CDR3 protein: CASSEGVSMETQYF. The DNA for the CDR3 is TGTGCCAGCAGCGAGGGAGTCTCCATGGAGACCCAGTACTTC.

The J gene is TRBJ1-2, the V gene TRBV7-2, with 7 bases matching TRBD1. The trim removed 8 bases at V and 2 bases at J, leaving 2 bases unmatched. This CDR3 is 12 amino acids long. Germline-derived CDR1 and CDR2 are SGHTA and FQGNSA. This chain's CDR3 is CASVGQNYGYTF. CDR3 coding DNA: TGTGCCAGCGTGGGACAGAACTATGGCTACACCTTC. Complete variable domain (other parts from reference TRBV7-2 and TRBJ1-2): GAGVSQSPSNKVTEKGKDVELRCDPISGHTALYWYRQSLGQGLEFLIYFQGNSAPDKSGLPSDRFSAERTGGSVSTLTIQRTQQEDSAVYLCASVGQNYGYTFGSGTRLTVV.